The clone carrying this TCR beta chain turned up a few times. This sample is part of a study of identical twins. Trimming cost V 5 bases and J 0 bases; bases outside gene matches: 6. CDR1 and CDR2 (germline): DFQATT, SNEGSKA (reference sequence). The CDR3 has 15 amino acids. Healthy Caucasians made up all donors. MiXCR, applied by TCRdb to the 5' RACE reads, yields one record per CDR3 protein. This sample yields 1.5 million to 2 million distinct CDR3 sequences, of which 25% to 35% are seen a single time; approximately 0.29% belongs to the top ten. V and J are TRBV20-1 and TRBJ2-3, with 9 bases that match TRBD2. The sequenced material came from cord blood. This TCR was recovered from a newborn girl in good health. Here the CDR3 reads CSAGWTSASTDTQYF. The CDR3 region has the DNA TGCAGTGCTGGGTGGACTAGCGCTAGCACAGATACGCAGTATTTT.